Each of the 14 T cell receptor beta chains below was sequenced from the same sample in a study of blood T cell repertoires in COVID-19 (dated by TCRdb to 2018 to 2021). Library construction relied on the immunoSEQ multiplex PCR assay. TCRdb holds this immuneACCESS table with in-frame rearrangements only. Some clones are missing; in checked studies, unresolved V genes explain under half, and the rest has no known cause. This sample is represented by 150,000 to 200,000 clones; around 82% of them were singletons. In total, the top ten clones hold roughly 3% of the sample. Sequenced input: peripheral blood. Receptor source: a human donor with acute or convalescent COVID-19. The donor label of this sample is uncertain.

The rearrangement joins TRBV9 to TRBJ1-5, with TRBD1 identical over 12 bases. V lost 0 bases, J lost 1 base, and 11 bases stayed unmatched. The CDR3 consists of 20 residues. CDR1 and CDR2 from the germline V gene are SGDLS and YYNGEE. The CDR3 DNA sequence: TGTGCCAGCAGCGTAGATCCCCGGGACAGGGGGCTTGAAAGCAATCAGCCCCAGCATTTT. It is translated as CASSVDPRDRGLESNQPQHF.

V and J are TRBV5-5 and TRBJ1-5, with 9 positions matching TRBD1. Germline values: CDR1 SGHKS, CDR2 YYEKEE (reference sequence). The junction had 4 bases not matched to a gene; V was cut back by 3 bases and J by 3 bases. The CDR3 has 15 residues. The CDR3 loop reads CASSSTGGNNQPQHF. CDR3 sequence (DNA): TGTGCCAGCAGCTCGACAGGGGGTAACAATCAGCCCCAGCATTTT.

This clone occurred a few times. V and J are TRBV5-4 and TRBJ2-7; 10 positions match TRBD1. J was trimmed by 3 bases and V by 4 bases; bases with no gene match: 7. The length of the CDR3 is 15 residues. Per germline, CDR1 SGHNT and CDR2 YYREEE (reference sequence). The CDR3 reads CASSLGTGEFYEQYF. Here the CDR3 DNA reads TGTGCCAGCAGCCTGGGGACAGGGGAATTCTACGAGCAGTACTTC.

This chain links TRBV6-5 with TRBJ2-7; 13 positions match TRBD2. J was trimmed by 2 bases and V by 6 bases; bases with no gene match: 4. Germline CDR1 MNHEY, CDR2 SVGAGI. There are 15 residues in the CDR3. CDR3 nucleotide sequence: TGTGCCAGCAGACGACTAGCGGGGGGACCCTACGAGCAGTACTTC. Translated, it gives CASRRLAGGPYEQYF.

V gene TRBV7-9 combines with J gene TRBJ1-6; the match to TRBD1 covers 8 bases. The trim removed 5 bases at V and 7 bases at J, leaving 7 bases unmatched. Germline CDR1 reads SEHNR; CDR2 reads FQNEAQ (reference sequence). This CDR3 is built from 15 residues. The CDR3 region is CASSNRQGQNSPLHF. In DNA, the CDR3 is TGTGCCAGCAGCAACCGACAGGGGCAAAATTCACCCCTCCACTTT. Combining the CDR3 with reference TRBV7-9 and TRBJ1-6 gives the whole variable domain DTGVSQNPRHKITKRGQNVTFRCDPISEHNRLYWYRQTLGQGPEFLTYFQNEAQLEKSRLLSDRFSAERPKGSFSTLEIQRTEQGDSAMYLCASSNRQGQNSPLHFGNGTRLTVT.

The chain uses TRBV19 and TRBJ1-6, with 7 bases aligning to TRBD1. CDR1 LNHDA and CDR2 SQIVND come from the germline V gene (reference sequence). V was clipped by 5 bases and J by 10 bases; unmatched bases: 8. CDR3 length equals 14 residues. CDR3 amino acids: CASSPRQGQSPLHF. Written as DNA, the CDR3 is TGTGCCAGTAGTCCCCGACAGGGTCAATCACCCCTCCACTTT.

V and J are TRBV5-6 and TRBJ2-5; 9 bases match TRBD2. The CDR3 is made up of 15 amino acids. V lost 1 base to trimming and J lost 5 bases; unmatched junction nucleotides: 6. Germline V CDR1 and CDR2: SGHDT, YYEEEE. CDR3 sequence: CASSLWSTSGETQYF. The CDR3 DNA sequence: TGTGCCAGCAGCTTGTGGAGTACTAGCGGGGAGACCCAGTACTTC.

The J gene is TRBJ2-7, the V gene TRBV7-9; 12 bases fit TRBD2. V dropped 5 bases and J dropped 3; count of bases not matched to a gene: 8. Germline V gives CDR1 SEHNR, CDR2 FQNEAQ (reference sequence). The CDR3 spans 16 residues. The CDR3 reads CASSPLAGGPVYEQYF. The CDR3, as DNA: TGTGCCAGCAGCCCCCTAGCGGGAGGGCCGGTCTACGAGCAGTACTTC.

The chain recombines TRBV5-4 with TRBJ2-1; TRBD2 is a possible D gene (6 bases). Germline V gives CDR1 SGHNT, CDR2 YYREEE (reference sequence). The CDR3 runs to 14 residues. The V gene lost 4 bases and the J gene lost 2 bases, with 10 bases spanning the gap. Here the CDR3 DNA reads TGTGCCAGCAGCCCGGAGGGCCCCTACAATGAGCAGTTCTTC. Residues: CASSPEGPYNEQFF. Variable domain in full (rest from reference TRBV5-4 and TRBJ2-1): ETGVTQSPTHLIKTRGQQVTLRCSSQSGHNTVSWYQQALGQGPQFIFQYYREEENGRGNFPPRFSGLQFPNYSSELNVNALELDDSALYLCASSPEGPYNEQFFGPGTRLTVL.

This rearrangement joins TRBV5-1 to TRBJ2-3; D is perhaps TRBD1 (5 bases). V was pared by 0 bases and J by 1 base, with 9 bases between. This CDR3 contains 15 residues. Germline loops: CDR1 SGHRS, CDR2 YFSETQ. CDR3 in DNA: TGCGCCAGCAGCTTGGAGGGGTCCGGCACAGATACGCAGTATTTT. Protein sequence: CASSLEGSGTDTQYF.

The V call is TRBV2, the J call TRBJ1-6; D is ambiguous. Trimming pared 11 bases from V and 4 bases from J, leaving 12 bases between. The CDR3 length is 13 residues. Looked up from germline, CDR1 is SNHLY and CDR2 is FYNNEI. CDR3 amino acids: CAGSGNYNSPLHF. The CDR3 bases are TGTGCCGGATCGGGAAATTATAATTCACCCCTCCACTTT. The whole variable domain, filled in from reference TRBV2 and TRBJ1-6, reads EPEVTQTPSHQVTQMGQEVILRCVPISNHLYFYWYRQILGQKVEFLVSFYNNEISEKSEIFDDQFSVERPDGSNFTLKIRSTKLEDSAMYFCAGSGNYNSPLHFGNGTRLTVT.

The gene calls are TRBV7-9 and TRBJ2-1, with TRBD1 identical over 7 bases. This CDR3 spans 14 amino acids. The V segment lost 3 bases and the J segment 5 bases; nucleotides outside the gene matches: 4. Germline CDR1 is SEHNR and CDR2 is FQNEAQ (reference sequence). DNA of the CDR3: TGTGCCAGCAGCTTTGGGCAGGGGGACAATGAGCAGTTCTTC. It translates to CASSFGQGDNEQFF.

This chain uses TRBV27 with TRBJ1-1; 7 bases line up with TRBD1. V lost 9 bases, J lost 7 bases, and 20 bases stayed unmatched. Per the germline V gene, CDR1 is MNHEY and CDR2 is SMNVEV (reference sequence). There are 16 residues in the CDR3. The CDR3 here is CASTGEVMKTTGEAFF. The CDR3 DNA is TGTGCCAGTACAGGGGAAGTCATGAAGACTACAGGTGAAGCTTTCTTT.

V is TRBV9 and J is TRBJ1-2; D gene unclear. V was shortened by 3 bases and J by 8 bases, with 14 bases between the two germline ends. From germline, CDR1 is SGDLS and CDR2 YYNGEE. The CDR3 runs 13 residues. Here the CDR3 DNA reads TGTGCCAGCAGCGCTGTCCCAACGGGGGGCTACACCTTC. Translating gives CASSAVPTGGYTF.